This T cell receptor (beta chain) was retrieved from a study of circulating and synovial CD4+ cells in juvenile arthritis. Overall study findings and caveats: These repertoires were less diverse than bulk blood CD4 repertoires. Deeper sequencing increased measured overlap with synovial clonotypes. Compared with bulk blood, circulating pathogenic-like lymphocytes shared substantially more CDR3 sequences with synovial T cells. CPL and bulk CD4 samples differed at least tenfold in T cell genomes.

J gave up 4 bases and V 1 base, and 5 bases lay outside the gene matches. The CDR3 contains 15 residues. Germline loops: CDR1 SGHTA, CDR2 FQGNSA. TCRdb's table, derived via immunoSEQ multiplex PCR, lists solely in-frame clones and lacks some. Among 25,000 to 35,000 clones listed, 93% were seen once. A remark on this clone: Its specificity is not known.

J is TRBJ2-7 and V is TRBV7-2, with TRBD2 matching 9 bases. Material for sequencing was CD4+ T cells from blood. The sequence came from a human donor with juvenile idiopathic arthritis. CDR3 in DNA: TGTGCCAGCAGCTTAGGGGCGGGAGGGCCGTACGAGCAGTACTTC. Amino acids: CASSLGAGGPYEQYF.